These 23 T cell receptor beta chains were sequenced from one sample in a study of beta chain features in type 1 diabetes (dated by TCRdb to 2017 to 2018). The library was built by means of the immunoSEQ multiplex PCR assay. All of the isolated RNA was reverse transcribed with the High Capacity cDNA Reverse Transcription Kit, so expressed TCRB transcripts were sequenced. TCRdb's version of the immuneACCESS table is confined to in-frame rearrangements and falls short of the full clone set. An unresolved V gene accounts for under half of the shortfall where checked; the remainder is of unknown origin. This sample is represented by 130,000 to 150,000 clones; 9.2% of them were singletons. The ten largest clonotypes hold approximately 0.68% of the sample. The material sequenced was central memory CD4+ T cells from blood. These TCRs come from a man between 18 and 35 years old in good health.

The gene calls are TRBV27 and TRBJ1-1; D unclear. The germline V gene has CDR1 MNHEY and CDR2 SMNVEV (reference sequence). V dropped 1 base and J dropped 5 bases, with 11 bases sitting between them. The CDR3 has 14 residues. CDR3 coding DNA: TGTGCCAGCAGTTTATACCGGGGTAGAACTGAAGCTTTCTTT. This translates into CASSLYRGRTEAFF.

About this clone: The sample contains more than one DNA sequence encoding this CDR3. This sequence joins TRBV18 and TRBJ1-5, with 9 bases that match TRBD1. J gave up 3 bases and V 3 bases, and 3 bases lay outside the gene matches. Germline V gene data show CDR1 as KGHSH and CDR2 as LQKENI. This CDR3 spans 15 amino acids. The CDR3 coding sequence is TGTGCCAGCTCACCCGGACAGGGGCCCAATCAGCCCCAGCATTTT. Translated: CASSPGQGPNQPQHF.

This clone has more than one count but fewer than ten. This chain connects TRBV4-1 to TRBJ1-2; D gene unclear. In germline, CDR1 is MGHRA, CDR2 YSYEKL. V was pared by 0 bases and J by 4 bases, with 12 bases between. The CDR3 contains 15 residues. CDR3 loop: CASSQEPGRSYGYTF. The DNA of the CDR3 is TGCGCCAGCAGCCAAGAACCCGGGAGAAGCTATGGCTACACCTTC.

This clone was seen more than once but under ten times. The rearrangement links TRBV7-2 to TRBJ2-5, with D hard to call. The germline CDR1 and CDR2 sequences are SGHTA and FQGNSA. V lost 2 bases and J 2 bases, leaving 3 bases between the germline ends. CDR3 size: 12 residues. This CDR3 reads CASSLRQETQYF. CDR3 DNA sequence: TGTGCCAGCAGCTTACGGCAAGAGACCCAGTACTTC. Drawing the rest from reference TRBV7-2 and TRBJ2-5, the complete variable domain is GAGVSQSPSNKVTEKGKDVELRCDPISGHTALYWYRQSLGQGLEFLIYFQGNSAPDKSGLPSDRFSAERTGGSVSTLTIQRTQQEDSAVYLCASSLRQETQYFGPGTRLLVL.

The rearrangement uses TRBV19 and TRBJ1-2; D gene unclear. Germline CDR1 reads LNHDA; CDR2 reads SQIVND (reference sequence). Trimming removed 5 bases from V and 4 bases from J, with 14 bases in between. The length of the CDR3 is 14 residues. CDR3 sequence: CASSDRPTGYGYTF. The DNA for the CDR3 is TGTGCCAGTAGTGACCGGCCCACGGGCTATGGCTACACCTTC.

This clone was found a few times. This rearrangement joins TRBV18 to TRBJ1-4; no clear D. Germline lookup yields CDR1 KGHSH and CDR2 LQKENI. V shed 3 bases and J shed 7 bases, with 9 bases lying between them. The CDR3 covers 13 residues. CDR3 region: CASSPPHGEKLFF. DNA of the CDR3: TGTGCCAGCTCACCCCCGCACGGTGAAAAACTGTTTTTT.

The V gene is TRBV6-5, the J gene TRBJ1-5, with D unresolved. V gave up 2 bases and J gave up 7 bases, with 9 bases separating them. Germline loops: CDR1 MNHEY, CDR2 SVGAGI. The CDR3 sequence is 13 residues long. The CDR3: CASSYAIRQPQHF. For the CDR3, the DNA is TGTGCCAGCAGTTACGCTATCCGGCAGCCCCAGCATTTT.

The rearrangement uses TRBV7-9 and TRBJ1-6; D possibly corresponds to TRBD1 (6 bases). With 3 bases removed from V and 5 bases from J, the gap between germline ends came to 11 bases. The CDR3 is 15 amino acids. From germline, CDR1 is SEHNR and CDR2 FQNEAQ (reference sequence). The CDR3 sequence is CASSLGATNNSPLHF. Here the CDR3 DNA reads TGTGCCAGCAGCTTGGGGGCGACAAATAATTCACCCCTCCACTTT.

This clone occurred a few times. The rearrangement links TRBV29-1 to TRBJ2-7; 7 nucleotides match TRBD2. CDR1 SQVTM and CDR2 ANQGSEA come from the germline V gene. The V gene end was trimmed by 4 bases and the J gene end by 5 bases; junction bases not matched to a gene: 5. The CDR3 length is 12 residues. CDR3 sequence reads: CSVGGGVDEQYF. DNA of the CDR3: TGCAGCGTTGGGGGAGGGGTGGACGAGCAGTACTTC.

The chain couples TRBV18 to TRBJ2-4, with 9 positions matching TRBD1. V was pared by 3 bases and J by 9 bases, with 6 bases of the junction left unmatched. The germline V gene encodes CDR1 KGHSH and CDR2 LQKENI. The CDR3 covers 14 residues. CDR3 sequence reads: CASSPNDRGTIQYF. For the CDR3, the DNA is TGTGCCAGCTCACCTAACGACAGGGGGACCATTCAGTACTTC.

DNA of the CDR3: TGTGCCAGCAGCTTCCGGGACAGTACCAATCAGCCCCAGCATTTT. Amino acids: CASSFRDSTNQPQHF. The chain links TRBV21-1 to TRBJ1-5; the table calls TRBD1, which could not be checked here. TRBV21-1 is a pseudogene. The CDR3 is made up of 15 amino acids.

In this sample, this clone turned up a few times. The chain links TRBV2 to TRBJ2-7; weak D call: TRBD2 (6 bases). The CDR3 has 15 residues. CDR1 and CDR2 (germline): SNHLY, FYNNEI. The V and J ends lost 2 bases and 1 base respectively, with 12 bases between them. Here the CDR3 reads CASSETSPGSYEQYF. CDR3 in DNA: TGTGCCAGCAGTGAAACTAGCCCTGGGTCCTACGAGCAGTACTTC.

To note about this clone: One end of the junction varies from germline; a read error may be responsible. The chain recombines TRBV19 with TRBJ2-2, with 7 bases fitting TRBD1. The CDR3 covers 17 residues. CDR1 is LNHDA, CDR2 SQIVND, per germline (reference sequence). The CDR3 DNA reads as TGTGCCAGCAGTAGAGGGTTGGGGGACAGATACACCGGGGAGCTGTTTTTT. Encoded protein: CASSRGLGDRYTGELFF.

This clone appeared a few times. The V gene is TRBV7-2, the J gene TRBJ2-5, with 8 bases aligning to TRBD2. In germline, CDR1 is SGHTA, CDR2 FQGNSA. This CDR3 has 15 residues. V lost 1 base, J lost 3 bases, and 4 bases stayed unmatched. The CDR3 sequence is CASSLVRGGKETQYF. CDR3 DNA: TGTGCCAGCAGCTTAGTACGGGGGGGCAAAGAGACCCAGTACTTC.

This chain joins TRBV29-1 and TRBJ1-4; D ambiguous. The CDR3 consists of 15 residues. V shed 0 bases and J shed 6 bases, with 14 bases lying between them. Germline lookup yields CDR1 SQVTM and CDR2 ANQGSEA. The CDR3 spells CSVEDPTSHDEKLFF. The CDR3 DNA reads TGCAGCGTTGAAGATCCGACTTCTCATGATGAAAAACTGTTTTTT.

The genes are TRBV5-4 and TRBJ1-2; D is unclear. V lost 0 bases, J lost 8 bases, and 8 bases lay in between. The CDR3 has 12 amino acids. Germline-derived CDR1 and CDR2 are SGHNT and YYREEE (reference sequence). The DNA of the CDR3 is TGTGCCAGCAGCTTGGATAGTAGAGGCTACACCTTC. Translation: CASSLDSRGYTF.

This clone showed up just a few times. The chain links TRBV7-3 to TRBJ2-1; D perhaps matches TRBD1 (7 bases). The V and J ends lost 0 bases and 8 bases respectively, with 14 bases between them. The CDR3 runs to 15 residues. In germline, CDR1 is SGHTA, CDR2 FQGTGA. CDR3 residues: CASSLTGQGGYEQFF. The CDR3 bases are TGTGCCAGCAGCTTAACAGGGCAGGGGGGCTATGAGCAGTTCTTC.

This clone has just a few counts. CDR3 in amino acids: CASSLLGGETQYF. In DNA, the CDR3 is TGTGCCAGCAGCCTCCTGGGCGGGGAGACCCAGTACTTC. V is TRBV9 and J is TRBJ2-5, with a possible D match to TRBD2 (5 bases). Germline assignment: CDR1 SGDLS and CDR2 YYNGEE. V lost 4 bases and J 5 bases, leaving 12 bases between the germline ends. The CDR3 runs to 13 residues.

This rearrangement joins TRBV5-4 to TRBJ1-6, with D perhaps matching TRBD1 (6 bases). Trimming shortened V by 1 base and J by 14 bases, and 16 bases separated the two germline ends. The germline V gene encodes CDR1 SGHNT and CDR2 YYREEE (reference sequence). This CDR3 has 14 residues. As DNA, the CDR3 is TGTGCCAGCAGCTTGTCGTTGGCAGGGGATTCCCTCCACTTT. It yields the protein CASSLSLAGDSLHF. Drawing the rest from reference TRBV5-4 and TRBJ1-6, the complete variable domain is ETGVTQSPTHLIKTRGQQVTLRCSSQSGHNTVSWYQQALGQGPQFIFQYYREEENGRGNFPPRFSGLQFPNYSSELNVNALELDDSALYLCASSLSLAGDSLHFGNGTRLTVT.

This clone was seen a handful of times. The same CDR3 also results from other DNA sequences found in this sample. V is TRBV4-2 and J is TRBJ1-4; D remains unclear. Germline CDR1 is LGHNA and CDR2 is YNFKEQ. This CDR3 spans 16 amino acids. Between the trimmed V and J ends, which lost 0 bases and 0 bases, there was a span of 8 bases. CDR3 coding DNA: TGTGCCAGCAGCCAAGAGGGAGGGACAACTAATGAAAAACTGTTTTTT. This translates into CASSQEGGTTNEKLFF.

The V and J genes are TRBV10-3 and TRBJ2-3, with a tentative D call TRBD2 (6 bases). The CDR3 is 12 amino acids. Germline V lookup: CDR1 ENHRY, CDR2 SYGVKD. Trimming stripped 10 bases from V and 4 bases from J, with 12 bases between. Written as DNA, the CDR3 is TGTGCCAGCAGAGGAGGGCCAGATACGCAGTATTTT. This encodes CASRGGPDTQYF.

This clone was seen a handful of times. This chain joins TRBV4-3 and TRBJ2-3; D is undetermined. Germline V gives CDR1 LGHNA, CDR2 YSLEER. With 0 bases removed from V and 4 bases from J, the gap between germline ends came to 8 bases. The CDR3 is 14 residues long. The chain's CDR3 is CASSQEGRPDTQYF. CDR3 sequence (DNA): TGCGCCAGCAGCCAAGAGGGCCGCCCAGATACGCAGTATTTT.

This chain uses TRBV29-1 with TRBJ1-2, with D possibly being TRBD1 (6 bases). CDR1 and CDR2 from the germline V gene are SQVTM and ANQGSEA. V was pared by 4 bases and J by 5 bases, with 23 bases between. The CDR3 is 16 amino acids. For the CDR3, the DNA is TGCAGCGTTGGGTCCCGGGACACGACTTACCCATATGGCTACACCTTC. Its translation: CSVGSRDTTYPYGYTF.